The sequence of this TCR beta chain was determined in a study of a mutant IDH1 vaccine in newly diagnosed glioma. With regard to this clone: What it binds is unknown.

With 0 bases removed from V and 4 bases from J, the gap between germline ends came to 10 bases. The V gene's germline CDR1 is SGDLS and CDR2 YYNGEE. This CDR3 is 14 amino acids long. TCRdb's table, derived via immunoSEQ multiplex PCR, lists solely in-frame clones and lacks some. The sample consists of about 43,000 clones, approximately 88% of them appearing once. The time point: week 23, last vaccination. The vaccine gave 300 ug of a 20-mer mutant IDH1 peptide subcutaneously per dose. This sample comprised PBMCs, obtained from a glioma patient whose treatment included an IDH1 peptide vaccine. The chain links TRBV9 to TRBJ1-1; D may be TRBD1 (6 bases). The clonotype was recovered from a woman between 18 and 29 years old with glioma. Some clones in this sample may be carry-over from other donors' samples. CDR3 nucleotide sequence: TGTGCCAGCAGCGTAGCAGGAGGGGGCACTGAAGCTTTCTTT. Translated: CASSVAGGGTEAFF.